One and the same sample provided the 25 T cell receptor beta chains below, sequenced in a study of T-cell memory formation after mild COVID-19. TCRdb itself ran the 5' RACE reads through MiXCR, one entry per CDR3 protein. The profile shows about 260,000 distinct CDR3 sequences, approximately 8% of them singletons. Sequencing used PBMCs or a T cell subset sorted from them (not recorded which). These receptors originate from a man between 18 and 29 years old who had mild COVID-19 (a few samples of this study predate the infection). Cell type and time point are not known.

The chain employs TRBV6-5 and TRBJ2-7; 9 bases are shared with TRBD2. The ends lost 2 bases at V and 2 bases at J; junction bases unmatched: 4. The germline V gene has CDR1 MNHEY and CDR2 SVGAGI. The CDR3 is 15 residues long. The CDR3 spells CASSYASGEAYEQYF. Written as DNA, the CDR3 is TGTGCCAGCAGTTACGCTAGCGGGGAAGCCTACGAGCAGTACTTC.

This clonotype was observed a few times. The CDR3 protein is CASSQDRAGAGEQFF. Written as DNA, the CDR3 is TGCGCCAGCAGCCAAGATCGAGCGGGGGCGGGGGAGCAGTTCTTC. The rearrangement joins TRBV4-3 to TRBJ2-1; 8 nucleotides align to TRBD2. This CDR3 is built from 15 residues. The germline gives CDR1 LGHNA, CDR2 YSLEER. V shed 0 bases, J shed 10 bases, and the junction held 8 bases outside the gene matches.

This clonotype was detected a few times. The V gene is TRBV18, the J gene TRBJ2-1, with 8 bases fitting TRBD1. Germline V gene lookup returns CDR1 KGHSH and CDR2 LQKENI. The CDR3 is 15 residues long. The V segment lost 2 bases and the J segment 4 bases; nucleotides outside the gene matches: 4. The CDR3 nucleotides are TGTGCCAGCTCACCATCCGGACAGGGATACAATGAGCAGTTCTTC. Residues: CASSPSGQGYNEQFF.

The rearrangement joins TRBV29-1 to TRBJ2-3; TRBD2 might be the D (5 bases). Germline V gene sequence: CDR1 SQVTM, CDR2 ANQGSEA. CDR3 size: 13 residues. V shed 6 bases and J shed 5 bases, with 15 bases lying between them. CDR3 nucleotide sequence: TGCAGCGTCGGTCCGGGGAGAGGAGATACGCAGTATTTT. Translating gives CSVGPGRGDTQYF.

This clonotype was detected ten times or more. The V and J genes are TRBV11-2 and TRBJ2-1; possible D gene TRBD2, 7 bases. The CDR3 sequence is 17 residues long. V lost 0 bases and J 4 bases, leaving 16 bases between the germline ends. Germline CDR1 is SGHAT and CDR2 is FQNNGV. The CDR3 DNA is TGTGCCAGCAGCTTAGAGGGCCGGGGGGCCGTATACAATGAGCAGTTCTTC. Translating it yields CASSLEGRGAVYNEQFF.

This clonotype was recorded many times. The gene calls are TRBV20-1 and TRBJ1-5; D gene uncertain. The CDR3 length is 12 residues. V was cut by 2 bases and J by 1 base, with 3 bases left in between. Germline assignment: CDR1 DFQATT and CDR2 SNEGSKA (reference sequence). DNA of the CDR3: TGCAGTGCTAGATACAGCAATCAGCCCCAGCATTTT. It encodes CSARYSNQPQHF.

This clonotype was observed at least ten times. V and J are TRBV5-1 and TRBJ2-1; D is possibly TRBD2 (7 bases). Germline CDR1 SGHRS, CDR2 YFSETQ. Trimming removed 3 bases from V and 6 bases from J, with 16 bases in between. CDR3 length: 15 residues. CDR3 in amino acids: CASSSLGGLVNEQFF. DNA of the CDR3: TGCGCCAGCAGCTCCCTCGGGGGGCTGGTCAATGAGCAGTTCTTC. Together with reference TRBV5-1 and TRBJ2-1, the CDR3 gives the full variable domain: KAGVTQTPRYLIKTRGQQVTLSCSPISGHRSVSWYQQTPGQGLQFLFEYFSETQRNKGNFPGRFSGRQFSNSRSEMNVSTLELGDSALYLCASSSLGGLVNEQFFGPGTRLTVL.

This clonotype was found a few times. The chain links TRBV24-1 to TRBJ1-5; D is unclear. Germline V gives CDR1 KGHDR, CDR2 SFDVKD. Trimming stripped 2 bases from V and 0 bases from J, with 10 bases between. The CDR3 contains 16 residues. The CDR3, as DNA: TGTGCCACCAGTGATTCCAGCTTCTATAGCAATCAGCCCCAGCATTTT. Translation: CATSDSSFYSNQPQHF.

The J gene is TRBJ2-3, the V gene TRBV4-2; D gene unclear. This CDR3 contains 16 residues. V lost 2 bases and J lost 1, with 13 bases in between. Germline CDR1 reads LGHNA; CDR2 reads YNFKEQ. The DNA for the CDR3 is TGTGCCAGCAGCCAACGCGATTTTACGGGCACAGATACGCAGTATTTT. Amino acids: CASSQRDFTGTDTQYF.

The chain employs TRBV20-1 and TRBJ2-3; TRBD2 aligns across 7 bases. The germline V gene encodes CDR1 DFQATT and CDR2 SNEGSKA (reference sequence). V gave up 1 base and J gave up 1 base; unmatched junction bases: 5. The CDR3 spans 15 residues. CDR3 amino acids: CSARVVAGGTDTQYF. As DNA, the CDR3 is TGCAGTGCTAGAGTAGTGGCGGGGGGCACAGATACGCAGTATTTT.

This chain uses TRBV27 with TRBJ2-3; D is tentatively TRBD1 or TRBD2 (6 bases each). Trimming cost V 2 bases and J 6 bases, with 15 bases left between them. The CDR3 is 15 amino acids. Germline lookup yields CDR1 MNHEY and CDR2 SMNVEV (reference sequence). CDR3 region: CASSLALGGPDTQYF. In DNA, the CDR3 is TGTGCCAGCAGTTTAGCACTAGGGGGGCCCGATACGCAGTATTTT.

In nucleotides, the CDR3 is TGCGCCAGCAGCCAAGGGACCGACGAGGAGACCCAGTACTTC. This gives the protein CASSQGTDEETQYF. The chain combines TRBV4-1 with TRBJ2-5, with D uncertain. V dropped 1 base and J dropped 5 bases, with 11 bases sitting between them. There are 14 residues in the CDR3. Looked up from germline, CDR1 is MGHRA and CDR2 is YSYEKL.

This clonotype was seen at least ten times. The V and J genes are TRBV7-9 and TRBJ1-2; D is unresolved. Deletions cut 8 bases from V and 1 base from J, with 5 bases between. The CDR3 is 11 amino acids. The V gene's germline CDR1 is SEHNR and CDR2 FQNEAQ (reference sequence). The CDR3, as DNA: TGTGCCAGCGGTCATAACTATGGCTACACCTTC. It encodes CASGHNYGYTF.

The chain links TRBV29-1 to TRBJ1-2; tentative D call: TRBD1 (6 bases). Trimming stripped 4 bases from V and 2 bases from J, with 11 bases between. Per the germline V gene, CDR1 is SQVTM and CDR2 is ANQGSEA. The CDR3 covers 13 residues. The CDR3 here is CSVGTVRNYGYTF. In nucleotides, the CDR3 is TGCAGCGTTGGGACAGTTCGCAACTATGGCTACACCTTC.

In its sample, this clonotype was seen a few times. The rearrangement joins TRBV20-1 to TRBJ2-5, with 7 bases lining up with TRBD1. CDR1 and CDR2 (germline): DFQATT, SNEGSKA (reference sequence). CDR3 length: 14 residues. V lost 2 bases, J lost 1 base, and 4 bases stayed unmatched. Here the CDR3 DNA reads TGCAGTGCTAGAAAGGGACAGCCCCAAGAGACCCAGTACTTC. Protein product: CSARKGQPQETQYF.

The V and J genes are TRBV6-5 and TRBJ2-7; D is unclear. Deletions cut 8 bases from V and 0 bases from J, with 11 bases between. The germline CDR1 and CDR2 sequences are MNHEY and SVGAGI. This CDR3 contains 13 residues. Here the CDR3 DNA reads TGTGCCAGCGGATACCCGAGCTCCTACGAGCAGTACTTC. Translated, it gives CASGYPSSYEQYF.

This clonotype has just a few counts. CDR3 nucleotides: TGCGCCAGCAGCCAAGCGGTCGGGGCCCTAAACTATGGCTACACCTTC. Residues: CASSQAVGALNYGYTF. The chain is built from TRBV4-3 and TRBJ1-2; a weak D match, TRBD1 (5 bases). The CDR3 spans 16 residues. In germline, CDR1 is LGHNA, CDR2 YSLEER. Trimming took 1 base from V and 2 from J, leaving 14 bases between them.

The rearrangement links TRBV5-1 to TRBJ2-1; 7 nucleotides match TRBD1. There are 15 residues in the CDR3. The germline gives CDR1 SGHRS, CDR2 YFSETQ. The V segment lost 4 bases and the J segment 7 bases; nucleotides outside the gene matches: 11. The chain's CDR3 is CASSTTGTALNEQFF. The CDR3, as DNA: TGCGCCAGCAGCACGACCGGGACAGCACTGAATGAGCAGTTCTTC.

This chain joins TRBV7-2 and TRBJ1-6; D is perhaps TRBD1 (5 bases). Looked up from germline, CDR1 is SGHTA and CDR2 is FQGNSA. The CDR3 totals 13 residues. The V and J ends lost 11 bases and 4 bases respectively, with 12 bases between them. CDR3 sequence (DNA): TGTGCCTCCGGGACGGAATATAATTCACCCCTCCACTTT. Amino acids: CASGTEYNSPLHF.

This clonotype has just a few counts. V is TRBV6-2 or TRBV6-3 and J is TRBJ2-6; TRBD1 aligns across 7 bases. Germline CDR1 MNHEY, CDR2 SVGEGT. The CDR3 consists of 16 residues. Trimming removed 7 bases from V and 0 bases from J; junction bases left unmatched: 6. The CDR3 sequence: CASNWDSLSGANVLTF. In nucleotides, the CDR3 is TGTGCCAGCAACTGGGACAGCCTCTCTGGGGCCAACGTCCTGACTTTC.

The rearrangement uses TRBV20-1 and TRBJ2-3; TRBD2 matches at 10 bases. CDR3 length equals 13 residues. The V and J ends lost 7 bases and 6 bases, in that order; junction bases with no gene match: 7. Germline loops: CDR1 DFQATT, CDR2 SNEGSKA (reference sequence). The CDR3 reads CSVASGGLDTQYF. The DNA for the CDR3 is TGCAGTGTGGCTAGCGGGGGACTCGATACGCAGTATTTT.

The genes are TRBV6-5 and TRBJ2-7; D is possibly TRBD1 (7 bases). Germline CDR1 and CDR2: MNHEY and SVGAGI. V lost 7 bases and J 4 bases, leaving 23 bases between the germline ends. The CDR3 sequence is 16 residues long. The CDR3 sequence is CASTLGGAGGQYEQYF. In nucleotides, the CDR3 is TGTGCCAGCACCCTCGGGGGTGCAGGGGGTCAATACGAGCAGTACTTC.

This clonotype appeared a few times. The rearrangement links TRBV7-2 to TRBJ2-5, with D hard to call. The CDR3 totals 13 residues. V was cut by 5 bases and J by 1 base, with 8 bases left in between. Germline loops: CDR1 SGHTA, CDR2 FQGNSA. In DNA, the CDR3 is TGTGCCAGCAGCACCACTCGCCAAGAGACCCAGTACTTC. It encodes CASSTTRQETQYF.

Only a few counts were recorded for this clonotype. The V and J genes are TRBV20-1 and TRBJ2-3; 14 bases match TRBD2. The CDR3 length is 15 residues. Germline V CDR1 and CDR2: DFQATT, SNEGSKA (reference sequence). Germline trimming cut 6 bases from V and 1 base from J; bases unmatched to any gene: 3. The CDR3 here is CSAPGLAGGTDTQYF. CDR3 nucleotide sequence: TGCAGTGCGCCGGGACTAGCGGGGGGCACAGATACGCAGTATTTT.

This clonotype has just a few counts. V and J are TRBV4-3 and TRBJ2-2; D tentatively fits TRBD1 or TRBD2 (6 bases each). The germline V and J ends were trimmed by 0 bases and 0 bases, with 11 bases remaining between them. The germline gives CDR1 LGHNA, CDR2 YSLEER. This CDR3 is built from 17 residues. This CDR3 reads CASSQDGGRSNTGELFF. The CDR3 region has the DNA TGCGCCAGCAGCCAAGATGGGGGGCGATCGAACACCGGGGAGCTGTTTTTT.